This T cell receptor beta chain is from a study of blood T cells in healthy people across ages. Broader study findings: Long-lived and aged donors differed, with more naive CD4+ cells and higher diversity in the long-lived.

A J-beta primer mix and a sample-barcoded 5' primer were used in a second PCR of about 6 to 12 cycles. Each cDNA molecule was tagged by a template-switch adaptor with 12 random nucleotides. A minimum of 2.5 million CDR3-containing paired-end reads was obtained for each sample. TCRdb ran MiXCR on the 5' RACE reads and lists one entry per CDR3 protein. The table has 1.5 million to 2 million distinct CDR3 sequences, roughly 50% seen once; the top ten hold around 2.1%. The CDR3 is made up of 14 amino acids. In germline, CDR1 is MNHEY, CDR2 SVGAGI. V was trimmed by 8 bases and J by 4 bases, leaving 17 bases between them. This clonotype occurred a few times. The antigen is unknown.

The V gene is TRBV6-5, the J gene TRBJ2-5; D may be TRBD2 (6 bases). Source material: blood. The source is a woman in her forties in good health. This chain's CDR3 is CASATAIGGETQYF. CDR3 nucleotides: TGTGCCAGCGCGACCGCGATCGGGGGAGAGACCCAGTACTTC.